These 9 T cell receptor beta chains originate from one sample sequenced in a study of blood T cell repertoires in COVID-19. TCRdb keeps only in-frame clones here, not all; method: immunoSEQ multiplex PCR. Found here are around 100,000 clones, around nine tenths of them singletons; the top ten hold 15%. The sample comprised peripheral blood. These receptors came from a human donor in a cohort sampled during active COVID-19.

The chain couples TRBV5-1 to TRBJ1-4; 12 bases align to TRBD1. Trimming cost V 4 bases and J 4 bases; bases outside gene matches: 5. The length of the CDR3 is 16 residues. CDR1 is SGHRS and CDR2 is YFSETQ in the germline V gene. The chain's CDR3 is CASSGGTGGFNEKLFF. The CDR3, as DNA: TGCGCCAGCAGCGGCGGGACAGGGGGCTTTAATGAAAAACTGTTTTTT.

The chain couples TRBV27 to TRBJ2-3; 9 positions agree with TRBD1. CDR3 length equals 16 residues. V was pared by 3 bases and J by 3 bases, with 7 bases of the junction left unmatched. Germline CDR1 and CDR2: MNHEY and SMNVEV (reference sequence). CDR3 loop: CASSFTGGANTDTQYF. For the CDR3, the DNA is TGTGCCAGCAGTTTCACAGGGGGCGCAAATACAGATACGCAGTATTTT.

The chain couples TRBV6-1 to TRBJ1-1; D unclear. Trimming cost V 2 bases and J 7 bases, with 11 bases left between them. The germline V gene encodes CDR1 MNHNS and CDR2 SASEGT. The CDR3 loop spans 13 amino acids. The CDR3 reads CASSEILQYEAFF. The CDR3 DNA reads TGTGCCAGCAGTGAAATATTGCAGTATGAAGCTTTCTTT.

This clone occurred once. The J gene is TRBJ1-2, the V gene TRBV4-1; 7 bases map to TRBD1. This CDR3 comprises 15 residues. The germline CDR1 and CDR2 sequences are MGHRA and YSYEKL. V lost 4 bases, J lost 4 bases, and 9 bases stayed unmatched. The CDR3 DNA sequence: TGCGCCAGCAGCCCAGATGTGGGGACAGTCTATGGCTACACCTTC. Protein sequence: CASSPDVGTVYGYTF.

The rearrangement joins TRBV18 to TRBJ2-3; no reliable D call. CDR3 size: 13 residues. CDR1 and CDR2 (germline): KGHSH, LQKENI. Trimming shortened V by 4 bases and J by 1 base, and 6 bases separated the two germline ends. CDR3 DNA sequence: TGTGCCAGCTCACTTGGAGGCACAGATACGCAGTATTTT. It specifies CASSLGGTDTQYF.

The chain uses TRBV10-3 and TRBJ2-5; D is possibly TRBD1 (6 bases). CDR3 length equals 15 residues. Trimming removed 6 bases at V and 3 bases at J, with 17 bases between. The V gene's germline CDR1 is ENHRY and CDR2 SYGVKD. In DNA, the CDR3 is TGTGCCATCAGCACTAAGCTAGGGACAAAAGAGACCCAGTACTTC. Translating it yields CAISTKLGTKETQYF.

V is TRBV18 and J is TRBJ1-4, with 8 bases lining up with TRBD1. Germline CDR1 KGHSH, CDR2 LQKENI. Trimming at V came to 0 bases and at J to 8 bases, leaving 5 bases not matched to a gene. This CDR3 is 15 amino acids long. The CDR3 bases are TGTGCCAGCTCACCACCGAACAGGGGGAACGAAAAACTGTTTTTT. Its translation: CASSPPNRGNEKLFF.

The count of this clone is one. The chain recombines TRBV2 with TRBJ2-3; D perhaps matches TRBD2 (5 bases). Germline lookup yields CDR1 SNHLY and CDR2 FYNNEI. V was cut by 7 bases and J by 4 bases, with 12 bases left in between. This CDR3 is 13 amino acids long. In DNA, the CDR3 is TGTGCCAGCACTGAGGGCCCGCCAGATACGCAGTATTTT. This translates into CASTEGPPDTQYF.

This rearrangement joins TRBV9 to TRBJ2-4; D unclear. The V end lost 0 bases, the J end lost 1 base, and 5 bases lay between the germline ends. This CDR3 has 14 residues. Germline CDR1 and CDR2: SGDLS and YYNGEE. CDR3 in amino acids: CASSVGAAKNIQYF. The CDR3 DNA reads TGTGCCAGCAGCGTAGGGGCGGCCAAAAACATTCAGTACTTC.